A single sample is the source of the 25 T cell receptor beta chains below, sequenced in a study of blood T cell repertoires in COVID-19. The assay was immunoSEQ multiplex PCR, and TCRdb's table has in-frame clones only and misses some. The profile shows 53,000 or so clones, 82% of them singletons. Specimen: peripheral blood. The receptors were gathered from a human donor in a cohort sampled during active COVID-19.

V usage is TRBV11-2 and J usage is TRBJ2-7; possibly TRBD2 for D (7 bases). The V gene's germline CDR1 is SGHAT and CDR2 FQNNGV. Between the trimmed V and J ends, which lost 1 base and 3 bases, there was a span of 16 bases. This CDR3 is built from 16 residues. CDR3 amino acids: CASSLAGGGDVYEQYF. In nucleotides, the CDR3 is TGTGCCAGCAGCTTAGCTGGGGGGGGCGACGTCTACGAGCAGTACTTC.

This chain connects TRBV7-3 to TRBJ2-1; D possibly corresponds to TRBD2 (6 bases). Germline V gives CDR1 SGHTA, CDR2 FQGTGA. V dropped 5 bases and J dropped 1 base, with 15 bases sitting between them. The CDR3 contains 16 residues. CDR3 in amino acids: CASSLSGRISYNEQFF. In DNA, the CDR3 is TGTGCCAGCAGCCTTAGCGGACGAATATCCTACAATGAGCAGTTCTTC. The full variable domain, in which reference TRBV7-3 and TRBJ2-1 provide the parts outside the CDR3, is GAGVSQTPSNKVTEKGKYVELRCDPISGHTALYWYRQSLGQGPEFLIYFQGTGAADDSGLPNDRFFAVRPEGSVSTLKIQRTERGDSAVYLCASSLSGRISYNEQFFGPGTRLTVL.

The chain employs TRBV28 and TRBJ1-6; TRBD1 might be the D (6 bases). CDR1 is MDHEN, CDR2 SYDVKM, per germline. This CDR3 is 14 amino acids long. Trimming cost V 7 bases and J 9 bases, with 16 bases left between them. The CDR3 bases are TGTGCCAGCAATGAAGGGGGATTGAGTTCACCCCTCCACTTT. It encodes CASNEGGLSSPLHF.

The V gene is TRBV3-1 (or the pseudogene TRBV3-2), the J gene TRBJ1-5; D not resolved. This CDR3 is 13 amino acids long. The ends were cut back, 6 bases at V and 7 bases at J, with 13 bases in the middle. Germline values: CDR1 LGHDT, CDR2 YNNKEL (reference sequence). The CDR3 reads CASSSTARQPQHF. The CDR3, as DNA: TGTGCCAGCAGTTCGACCGCGCGGCAGCCCCAGCATTTT.

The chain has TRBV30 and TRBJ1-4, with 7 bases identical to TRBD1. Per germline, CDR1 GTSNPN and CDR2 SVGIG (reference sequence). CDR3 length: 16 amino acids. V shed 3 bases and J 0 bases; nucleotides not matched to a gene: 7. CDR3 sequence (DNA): TGTGCCTGGAGCCTGGACAGGACCTCAACTAATGAAAAACTGTTTTTT. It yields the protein CAWSLDRTSTNEKLFF.

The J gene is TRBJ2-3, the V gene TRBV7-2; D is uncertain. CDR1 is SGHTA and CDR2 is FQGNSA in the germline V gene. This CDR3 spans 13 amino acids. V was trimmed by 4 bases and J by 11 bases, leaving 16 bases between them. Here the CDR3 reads CASSSYSKSQQYF. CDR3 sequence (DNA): TGTGCCAGCAGCTCGTACAGCAAAAGTCAGCAGTATTTT.

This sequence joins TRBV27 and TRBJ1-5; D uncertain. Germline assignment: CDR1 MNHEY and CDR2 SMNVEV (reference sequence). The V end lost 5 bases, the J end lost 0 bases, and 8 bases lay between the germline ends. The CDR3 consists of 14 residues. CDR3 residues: CASSISNSNQPQHF. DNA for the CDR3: TGTGCCAGCAGTATTTCCAATAGCAATCAGCCCCAGCATTTT.

The CDR3 loop reads CASSEVGFPGPQHF. The DNA for the CDR3 is TGTGCCAGCAGTGAGGTGGGCTTCCCTGGGCCCCAGCATTTT. The chain joins TRBV6-1 to TRBJ1-5; D gene uncertain. The germline CDR1 and CDR2 sequences are MNHNS and SASEGT. V was clipped by 3 bases and J by 9 bases, with 15 bases between them. This CDR3 region has 14 residues.

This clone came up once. For the CDR3, the DNA is TGTGCCAGCAAGGGACTAGCGGGGAGAAGGCTTGGTACGCAGTATTTT. Protein product: CASKGLAGRRLGTQYF. The gene calls are TRBV28 and TRBJ2-3; 13 bases agree with TRBD2. The trim removed 7 bases at V and 8 bases at J, leaving 12 bases unmatched. The V gene's germline CDR1 is MDHEN and CDR2 SYDVKM. The CDR3 covers 16 residues.

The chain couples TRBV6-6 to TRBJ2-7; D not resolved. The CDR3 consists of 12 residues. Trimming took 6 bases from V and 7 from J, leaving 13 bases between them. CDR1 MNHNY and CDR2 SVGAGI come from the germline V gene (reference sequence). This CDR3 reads CASSYPLREQYF. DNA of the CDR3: TGTGCCAGCAGCTACCCTTTGAGGGAGCAGTACTTC.

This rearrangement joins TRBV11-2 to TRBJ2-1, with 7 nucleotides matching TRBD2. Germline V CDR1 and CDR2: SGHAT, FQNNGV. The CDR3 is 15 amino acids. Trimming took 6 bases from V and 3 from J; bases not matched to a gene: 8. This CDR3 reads CASSLGGKYYNEQFF. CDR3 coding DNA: TGTGCCAGCAGTTTGGGGGGGAAGTACTACAATGAGCAGTTCTTC.

The CDR3, as DNA: TGTGCCAGTAGCCTTAGGACTAGCCACAATGAGCAGTTCTTC. Translating it yields CASSLRTSHNEQFF. The chain combines TRBV19 with TRBJ2-1, with 8 bases matching TRBD2. The CDR3 extends over 14 amino acids. J was trimmed by 5 bases and V by 6 bases; bases with no gene match: 6. Germline lookup yields CDR1 LNHDA and CDR2 SQIVND (reference sequence).

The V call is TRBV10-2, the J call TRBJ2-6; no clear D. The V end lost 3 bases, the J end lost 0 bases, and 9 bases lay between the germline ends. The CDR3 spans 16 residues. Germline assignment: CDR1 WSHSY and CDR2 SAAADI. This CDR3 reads CASSDAGSSGANVLTF. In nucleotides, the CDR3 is TGCGCCAGCAGTGACGCAGGCAGCTCTGGGGCCAACGTCCTGACTTTC.

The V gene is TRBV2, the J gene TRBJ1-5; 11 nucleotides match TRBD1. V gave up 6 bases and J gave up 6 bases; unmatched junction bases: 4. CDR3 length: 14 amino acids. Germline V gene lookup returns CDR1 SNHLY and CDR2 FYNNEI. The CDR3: CASSQDRGLQPQHF. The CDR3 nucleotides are TGTGCCAGCAGCCAGGACAGGGGGCTTCAGCCCCAGCATTTT.

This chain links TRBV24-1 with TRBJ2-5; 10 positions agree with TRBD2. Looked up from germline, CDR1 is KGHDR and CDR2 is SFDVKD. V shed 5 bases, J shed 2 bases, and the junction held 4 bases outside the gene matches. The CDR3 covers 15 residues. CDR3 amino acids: CATSALAGEQETQYF. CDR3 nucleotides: TGTGCCACCAGTGCGCTAGCGGGGGAACAAGAGACCCAGTACTTC.

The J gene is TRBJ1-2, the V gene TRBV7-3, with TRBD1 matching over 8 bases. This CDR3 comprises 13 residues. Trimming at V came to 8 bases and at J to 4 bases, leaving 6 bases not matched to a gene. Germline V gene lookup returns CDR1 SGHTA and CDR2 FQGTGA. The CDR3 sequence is CASGIGQGYGYTF. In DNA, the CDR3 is TGTGCCAGCGGAATCGGACAGGGCTATGGCTACACCTTC.

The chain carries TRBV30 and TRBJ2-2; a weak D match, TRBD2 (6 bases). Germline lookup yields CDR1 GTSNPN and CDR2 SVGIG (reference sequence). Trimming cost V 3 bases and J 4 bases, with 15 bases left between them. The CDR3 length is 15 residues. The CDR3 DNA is TGTGCCTGGAGCCCTGGGGCGGGAACCACCGGGGAGCTGTTTTTT. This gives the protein CAWSPGAGTTGELFF.

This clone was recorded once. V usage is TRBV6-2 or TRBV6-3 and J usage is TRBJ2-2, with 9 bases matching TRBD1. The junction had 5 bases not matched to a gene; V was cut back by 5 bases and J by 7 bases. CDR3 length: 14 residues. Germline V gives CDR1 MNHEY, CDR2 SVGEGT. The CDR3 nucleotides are TGTGCCAGCAGTGGGACAGGGTGGAACGGGGAGCTGTTTTTT. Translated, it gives CASSGTGWNGELFF.

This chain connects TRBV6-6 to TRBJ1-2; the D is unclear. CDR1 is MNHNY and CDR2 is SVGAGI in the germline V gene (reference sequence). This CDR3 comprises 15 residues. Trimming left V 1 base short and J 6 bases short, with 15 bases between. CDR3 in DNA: TGTGCCAGCAGTTACTTCCCCATGGGAGGAAATGGCTACACCTTC. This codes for CASSYFPMGGNGYTF.

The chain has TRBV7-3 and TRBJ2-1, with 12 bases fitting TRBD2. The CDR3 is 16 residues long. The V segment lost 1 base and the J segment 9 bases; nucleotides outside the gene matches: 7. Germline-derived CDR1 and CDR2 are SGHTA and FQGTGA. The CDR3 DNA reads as TGTGCCAGCAGCTTAATTCCCCTAGCGGGAGGGAGTGAGCAGTTCTTC. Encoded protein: CASSLIPLAGGSEQFF.

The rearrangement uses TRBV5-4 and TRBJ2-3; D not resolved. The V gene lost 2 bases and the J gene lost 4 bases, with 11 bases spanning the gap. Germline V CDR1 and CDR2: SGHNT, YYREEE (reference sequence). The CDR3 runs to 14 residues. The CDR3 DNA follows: TGTGCCAGCAGCTTCCCTGCGAACTCAGATACGCAGTATTTT. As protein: CASSFPANSDTQYF.

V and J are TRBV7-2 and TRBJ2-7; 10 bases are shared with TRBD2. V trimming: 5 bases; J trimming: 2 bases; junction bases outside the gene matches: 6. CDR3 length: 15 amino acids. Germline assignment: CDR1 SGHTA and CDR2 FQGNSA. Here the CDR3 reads CASSPGLAVPYEQYF. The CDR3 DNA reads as TGTGCCAGCAGCCCCGGACTAGCGGTCCCCTACGAGCAGTACTTC.

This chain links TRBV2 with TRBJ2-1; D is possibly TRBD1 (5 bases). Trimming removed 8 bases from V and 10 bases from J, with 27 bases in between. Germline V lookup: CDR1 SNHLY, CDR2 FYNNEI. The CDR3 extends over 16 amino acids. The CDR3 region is CASGAAPGRAWEEQFF. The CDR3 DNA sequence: TGTGCCAGCGGGGCCGCCCCAGGGCGCGCCTGGGAAGAGCAGTTCTTC. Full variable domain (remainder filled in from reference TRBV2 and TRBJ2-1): EPEVTQTPSHQVTQMGQEVILRCVPISNHLYFYWYRQILGQKVEFLVSFYNNEISEKSEIFDDQFSVERPDGSNFTLKIRSTKLEDSAMYFCASGAAPGRAWEEQFFGPGTRLTVL.

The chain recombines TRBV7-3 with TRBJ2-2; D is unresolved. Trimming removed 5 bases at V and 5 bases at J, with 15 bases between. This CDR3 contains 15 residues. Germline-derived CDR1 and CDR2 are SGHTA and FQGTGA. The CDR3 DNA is TGTGCCAGCAGCCCCGGTGGGCCGCGAACCGGGGAGCTGTTTTTT. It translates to CASSPGGPRTGELFF.

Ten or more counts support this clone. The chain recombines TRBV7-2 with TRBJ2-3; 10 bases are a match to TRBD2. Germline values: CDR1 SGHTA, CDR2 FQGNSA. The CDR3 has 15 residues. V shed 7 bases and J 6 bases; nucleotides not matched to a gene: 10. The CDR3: CASILSGGRLDTQYF. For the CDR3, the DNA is TGTGCCAGCATCCTTAGCGGGGGGAGGTTGGATACGCAGTATTTT.